Each of the 28 T cell receptor beta chains below was sequenced from the same sample in a study of blood T cell repertoires in COVID-19 (dated by TCRdb to 2020 to 2022). Libraries were built with the immunoSEQ multiplex PCR assay. Drawn from immuneACCESS, this table holds only the in-frame rearrangements with V and J called that TCRdb kept. Clones are partly lost; checked studies trace under half to an unresolved V gene and leave the rest unexplained. In this sample the table shows approximately 270,000 clones, approximately 85% of which occur a single time. Jointly, the top ten make up approximately 9.9% of the sample. The specimen sequenced was peripheral blood. The receptors derive from a woman aged 70 to 79 with acute or convalescent COVID-19.

V is TRBV9 and J is TRBJ2-7; 7 nucleotides match TRBD2. Germline-derived CDR1 and CDR2 are SGDLS and YYNGEE. The CDR3 is made up of 14 amino acids. With V trimmed by 4 bases and J by 0 bases, 4 bases remained unmatched. In DNA, the CDR3 is TGTGCCAGCAGCTTCGGACTAGTCTCCTACGAGCAGTACTTC. It is translated as CASSFGLVSYEQYF.

The CDR3 here is CASRLTGGNQETQYF. DNA for the CDR3: TGTGCCAGCCGATTGACAGGCGGTAACCAAGAGACCCAGTACTTC. V usage is TRBV2 and J usage is TRBJ2-5; weak D call: TRBD1 (6 bases). The CDR3 extends over 15 amino acids. V was cut by 8 bases and J by 0 bases, with 16 bases left in between. The germline V gene has CDR1 SNHLY and CDR2 FYNNEI.

The V call is TRBV5-5, the J call TRBJ1-3; TRBD1 aligns across 7 bases. With V trimmed by 3 bases and J by 2 bases, 2 bases remained unmatched. The CDR3 is 14 residues long. Looked up from germline, CDR1 is SGHKS and CDR2 is YYEKEE (reference sequence). The CDR3 reads CASSSGQPGNTIYF. CDR3 DNA: TGTGCCAGCAGCTCGGGACAGCCTGGAAACACCATATATTTT.

The genes are TRBV9 and TRBJ2-6, with D possibly TRBD1 on 6 matching bases. This CDR3 contains 17 residues. V was shortened by 0 bases and J by 4 bases, with 14 bases between the two germline ends. CDR1 is SGDLS and CDR2 is YYNGEE in the germline V gene. The CDR3 DNA reads as TGTGCCAGCAGCGTAGATACAGGGTCATCGGGGGCCAACGTCCTGACTTTC. It yields the protein CASSVDTGSSGANVLTF.

This clone was counted only a few times. This chain links TRBV19 with TRBJ1-5; TRBD1 matches 9 bases. Germline CDR1 reads LNHDA; CDR2 reads SQIVND (reference sequence). The length of the CDR3 is 14 residues. After removal of 3 bases from V and 7 bases from J, the junction contained 4 bases not matched to a gene. CDR3 DNA sequence: TGTGCCAGTAGTATGGACAGGGGACGCCAGCCCCAGCATTTT. Translating gives CASSMDRGRQPQHF.

The chain carries TRBV7-2 and TRBJ2-7; no firm D call. Germline values: CDR1 SGHTA, CDR2 FQGNSA. The length of the CDR3 is 13 residues. The V and J ends lost 5 bases and 5 bases respectively, with 13 bases between them. CDR3 sequence: CASSPEWFDEQYF. CDR3 nucleotide sequence: TGTGCCAGCAGCCCCGAGTGGTTCGACGAGCAGTACTTC.

This chain uses TRBV3-1 (or the pseudogene TRBV3-2) with TRBJ2-1; possibly TRBD1 for D (5 bases). V lost 1 base to trimming and J lost 6 bases, with 13 bases between them. Germline loops: CDR1 LGHDT, CDR2 YNNKEL (reference sequence). The CDR3 has 15 residues. DNA for the CDR3: TGTGCCAGCAGCCAAGTTACTCAGGGCCCCAATGAGCAGTTCTTC. Its translation is CASSQVTQGPNEQFF.

The rearrangement uses TRBV6-5 and TRBJ1-5; a possible D gene is TRBD1 (5 bases). Germline CDR1 reads MNHEY; CDR2 reads SVGAGI. CDR3 length: 15 residues. The V end lost 6 bases, the J end lost 3 bases, and 15 bases lay between the germline ends. The CDR3: CASSRRVGNNQPQHF. Written as DNA, the CDR3 is TGTGCCAGCAGCCGCAGGGTAGGAAACAATCAGCCCCAGCATTTT.

CDR3 DNA: TGTGCCAGCAGTGACGGGACAGGGGTCACTGAAGCTTTCTTT. This sequence encodes CASSDGTGVTEAFF. The chain uses TRBV6-1 and TRBJ1-1; 10 nucleotides align to TRBD1. The V and J ends lost 3 bases and 4 bases, in that order; junction bases with no gene match: 2. The CDR3 loop spans 14 amino acids. Per germline, CDR1 MNHNS and CDR2 SASEGT.

The gene calls are TRBV19 and TRBJ1-5, with D possibly matching TRBD1 (5 bases). CDR1 and CDR2 from the germline V gene are LNHDA and SQIVND (reference sequence). V lost 2 bases, J lost 0 bases, and 8 bases lay in between. The CDR3 has 15 amino acids. DNA for the CDR3: TGTGCCAGTAGTATAACGACAGTTAGCAATCAGCCCCAGCATTTT. It encodes CASSITTVSNQPQHF.

Comment on this clone: Other DNA sequences in the sample encode the same CDR3. The CDR3, as DNA: TGTGCCAGCAGTAGACAGGATGAAGCTTTCTTT. This encodes CASSRQDEAFF. This sequence joins TRBV6-5 and TRBJ1-1, with D perhaps TRBD1 (6 bases). This CDR3 region has 11 residues. Germline CDR1 MNHEY, CDR2 SVGAGI. Trimming cost V 5 bases and J 7 bases, with 8 bases left between them.

V and J are TRBV4-1 and TRBJ1-4; 11 bases map to TRBD1. Germline loops: CDR1 MGHRA, CDR2 YSYEKL. CDR3 length equals 17 residues. V shed 0 bases and J 3 bases; nucleotides not matched to a gene: 3. This CDR3 reads CASSQEGQGVPNEKLFF. CDR3 nucleotide sequence: TGCGCCAGCAGCCAAGAGGGACAGGGGGTTCCTAATGAAAAACTGTTTTTT.

The V call is TRBV3-1 (or the pseudogene TRBV3-2), the J call TRBJ2-7, with TRBD2 as a possible D gene (7 bases). The V gene lost 1 base and the J gene lost 6 bases, with 19 bases spanning the gap. The CDR3 runs to 16 residues. Germline-derived CDR1 and CDR2 are LGHDT and YNNKEL (reference sequence). CDR3 loop: CASSQGFGGRASEQYF. The CDR3 region has the DNA TGTGCCAGCAGCCAAGGTTTCGGGGGGCGAGCGAGCGAGCAGTACTTC.

The rearrangement links TRBV7-9 to TRBJ1-3; possibly TRBD1 for D (6 bases). Germline CDR1 is SEHNR and CDR2 is FQNEAQ (reference sequence). The V and J ends lost 6 bases and 4 bases respectively, with 16 bases between them. The CDR3 loop spans 15 amino acids. In DNA, the CDR3 is TGTGCCAGCAGTCCTACAGGGTTCCTAGGAAACACCATATATTTT. Its translation is CASSPTGFLGNTIYF.

This chain uses TRBV6-6 with TRBJ2-5, with D uncertain. Per germline, CDR1 MNHNY and CDR2 SVGAGI (reference sequence). V was clipped by 7 bases and J by 3 bases, with 9 bases between them. CDR3 length equals 12 residues. The CDR3 DNA reads TGTGCCAGCACCCAGGTGAAAGAGACCCAGTACTTC. This gives the protein CASTQVKETQYF.

This rearrangement joins TRBV7-9 to TRBJ1-1; no firm D call. V was shortened by 1 base and J by 1 base, with 7 bases between the two germline ends. CDR3 size: 14 residues. Germline CDR1 and CDR2: SEHNR and FQNEAQ (reference sequence). The CDR3 bases are TGTGCCAGCAGCTTAGAGGCGGGGAACACTGAAGCTTTCTTT. Amino acids: CASSLEAGNTEAFF.

V usage is TRBV6-5 and J usage is TRBJ1-2; 12 nucleotides align to TRBD1. V shed 6 bases, J shed 7 bases, and the junction held 9 bases outside the gene matches. The V gene's germline CDR1 is MNHEY and CDR2 SVGAGI. This CDR3 spans 15 amino acids. The CDR3 DNA is TGTGCCAGCAGCGCCGGGACAGGGGGCGCCTTTGGCTACACCTTC. Translated: CASSAGTGGAFGYTF.

This clone was detected many times. The chain combines TRBV2 with TRBJ1-2; D is ambiguous. The CDR3 totals 14 residues. V was cut by 8 bases and J by 4 bases, with 17 bases left in between. The germline V gene has CDR1 SNHLY and CDR2 FYNNEI. The CDR3 DNA is TGTGCCAGCTATCGGAGTACGATAGTCTATGGCTACACCTTC. This codes for CASYRSTIVYGYTF.

This clone was seen only a few times. The chain couples TRBV5-1 to TRBJ1-5; D gene ambiguous. This CDR3 contains 17 residues. Germline V lookup: CDR1 SGHRS, CDR2 YFSETQ. V lost 0 bases and J lost 0, with 13 bases in between. The CDR3 spells CASSLEENLYSNQPQHF. The CDR3 DNA reads TGCGCCAGCAGCTTGGAGGAGAACTTATATAGCAATCAGCCCCAGCATTTT.

This sequence joins TRBV7-9 and TRBJ1-4; perhaps TRBD1 as D (5 bases). Germline V lookup: CDR1 SEHNR, CDR2 FQNEAQ (reference sequence). The V and J ends lost 5 bases and 7 bases respectively, with 11 bases between them. The CDR3 is 13 residues long. CDR3 sequence: CASSLRGFEKLFF. The CDR3 DNA sequence: TGTGCCAGCAGCCTCCGGGGGTTTGAAAAACTGTTTTTT.

This clone was detected once. The chain couples TRBV3-1 (or the pseudogene TRBV3-2) to TRBJ1-3, with D tentatively TRBD1 (6 bases). CDR1 and CDR2 from the germline V gene are LGHDT and YNNKEL (reference sequence). The CDR3 contains 12 residues. Trimming left V 8 bases short and J 4 bases short, with 9 bases between. CDR3 in amino acids: CASAGAGNTIYF. DNA for the CDR3: TGTGCCAGCGCAGGGGCGGGAAACACCATATATTTT.

The rearrangement joins TRBV27 to TRBJ1-2; D might be TRBD1 (5 bases). In germline, CDR1 is MNHEY, CDR2 SMNVEV (reference sequence). Between the trimmed V and J ends, which lost 4 bases and 8 bases, there was a span of 14 bases. This CDR3 comprises 13 residues. CDR3 bases: TGTGCCAGCAGTTCAAAGGGGTTAAAGGGCTACACCTTC. Encoded protein: CASSSKGLKGYTF.

On this clone itself: Sequence at one end of the junction differs from germline and may be a read error. Other nucleotide sequences in the sample specify the same CDR3. The chain carries TRBV12-5 and TRBJ2-5, with TRBD2 as a possible D gene (6 bases). Germline CDR1 LGHNT, CDR2 FRNRAP. The CDR3 extends over 14 amino acids. The CDR3, as DNA: TGTGCTAGTGGTTATACCCGGCCGGGGGAGACTCAGTACTTC. Encoded protein: CASGYTRPGETQYF.

This clone has a single count. The chain links TRBV3-1 (or the pseudogene TRBV3-2) to TRBJ1-2; the D gene is possibly TRBD1 (6 bases). Germline CDR1 LGHDT, CDR2 YNNKEL (reference sequence). With 5 bases removed from V and 5 bases from J, the gap between germline ends came to 12 bases. The CDR3 is 13 amino acids. CDR3 region: CASSFRGDYGYTF. The CDR3 nucleotides read TGTGCCAGCAGCTTCAGGGGCGATTATGGCTACACCTTC.

The V call is TRBV24-1, the J call TRBJ2-2; 10 bases are shared with TRBD2. The CDR3 contains 16 residues. Germline V gene lookup returns CDR1 KGHDR and CDR2 SFDVKD. V shed 4 bases and J 4 bases; nucleotides not matched to a gene: 5. Written as DNA, the CDR3 is TGTGCCACCAGTGACATTAGCGGGGGGAGCACCGGGGAGCTGTTTTTT. This gives the protein CATSDISGGSTGELFF.

The chain uses TRBV6-5 and TRBJ2-7, with 7 bases identical to TRBD1. The CDR3 is 14 residues long. The V gene's germline CDR1 is MNHEY and CDR2 SVGAGI. The junction had 8 bases not matched to a gene; V was cut back by 5 bases and J by 4 bases. The CDR3 DNA sequence: TGTGCCAGCAGTCAACAGGGGAGAGGGTACGAGCAGTACTTC. It yields the protein CASSQQGRGYEQYF.

This chain connects TRBV30 to TRBJ2-5; 10 positions agree with TRBD2. Germline V gene data show CDR1 as GTSNPN and CDR2 as SVGIG (reference sequence). This CDR3 has 15 residues. The trim removed 2 bases at V and 5 bases at J, leaving 8 bases unmatched. CDR3: CAWSQAGGPRETQYF. As DNA, the CDR3 is TGTGCCTGGAGTCAAGCGGGGGGGCCCCGGGAGACCCAGTACTTC.

This clone appeared a single time. This rearrangement joins TRBV5-1 to TRBJ1-4; the match to TRBD1 covers 9 bases. The trim removed 3 bases at V and 5 bases at J, leaving 11 bases unmatched. CDR1 is SGHRS and CDR2 is YFSETQ in the germline V gene. This CDR3 has 17 amino acids. As DNA, the CDR3 is TGCGCCAGCAGCTCTCAATCACAGGGGGCGGGGAATGAAAAACTGTTTTTT. Translating gives CASSSQSQGAGNEKLFF.